The subject of this entry is one TCR beta chain. This record comes from a study of T cell responses to AZD1222 COVID-19 vaccine. Method: immunoSEQ multiplex PCR; TCRdb's copy keeps in-frame clones and lacks some. Among more than 150,000 clones, around 90% were seen once, and the ten largest hold 0.95% to 1%. The germline V gene has CDR1 SQVTM and CDR2 ANQGSEA. Trimming removed 6 bases from V and 0 bases from J, with 14 bases in between. CDR3 length equals 15 residues. The specimen comprised peripheral blood, sampled on day 0 of AZD1222 vaccination. This sequence originates from an adult in good health. J is TRBJ2-2 and V is TRBV29-1; TRBD1 might be the D (6 bases). The CDR3 sequence: CSVPRGASNTGELFF. The CDR3 region has the DNA TGCAGCGTCCCCAGGGGAGCCTCGAACACCGGGGAGCTGTTTTTT.